What follows are 17 T cell receptor beta chains derived from one specimen sequenced in a study of long-term antiretroviral therapy in people with HIV. Researchers report immunoSEQ v3.0 was run at survey level. TCRdb's table, derived via immunoSEQ multiplex PCR, lists solely in-frame clones and lacks some. The data contain tens of thousands of clones, roughly 80% of them singletons. The sequences come from unsorted PBMCs, collected 0.2 years after starting antiretroviral therapy. The source of these receptors is a woman in her thirties with HIV.

The chain combines TRBV5-6 with TRBJ2-6; the D gene is possibly TRBD1 (5 bases). The CDR3 extends over 17 amino acids. Per the germline V gene, CDR1 is SGHDT and CDR2 is YYEEEE. V gave up 3 bases and J gave up 0 bases, with 13 bases separating them. DNA of the CDR3: TGTGCCAGCAGCTCCCCCAGGGTTATCTCTGGGGCCAACGTCCTGACTTTC. Residues: CASSSPRVISGANVLTF.

The chain has TRBV30 and TRBJ1-2, with unresolved D. CDR1 is GTSNPN and CDR2 is SVGIG in the germline V gene (reference sequence). The CDR3 sequence is 14 residues long. V was cut by 3 bases and J by 4 bases, with 15 bases left in between. CDR3 in DNA: TGTGCCTGGAGAATAGAAGCAACACTCTATGGCTACACCTTC. Translation gives CAWRIEATLYGYTF.

This chain joins TRBV11-3 and TRBJ2-5, with 8 bases aligning to TRBD2. Germline V CDR1 and CDR2: SGHNT, YENEEA. V shed 5 bases, J shed 9 bases, and the junction held 5 bases outside the gene matches. This CDR3 comprises 12 residues. The CDR3, as DNA: TGTGCCAGCAGCCTCACCGGGGGGGCCCAGTACTTC. Translation: CASSLTGGAQYF.

The chain uses TRBV5-8 and TRBJ2-2; perhaps TRBD2 as D (6 bases). V was shortened by 0 bases and J by 4 bases, with 16 bases between the two germline ends. This CDR3 contains 17 residues. The V gene's germline CDR1 is SGHTS and CDR2 YDEGEE. The chain's CDR3 is CASSLVNRLGGTGELFF. DNA of the CDR3: TGTGCCAGCAGCTTGGTAAACCGACTCGGGGGCACCGGGGAGCTGTTTTTT.

This chain uses TRBV27 with TRBJ2-7, with 12 bases matching TRBD1. CDR1 and CDR2 from the germline V gene are MNHEY and SMNVEV (reference sequence). The V segment lost 8 bases and the J segment 2 bases; nucleotides outside the gene matches: 10. This CDR3 is 16 amino acids long. CDR3 in amino acids: CASGGQGADSTYEQYV. CDR3 nucleotides: TGTGCCAGCGGGGGACAGGGGGCTGATAGTACCTACGAGCAGTACGTC.

This chain joins TRBV11-2 and TRBJ1-1, with unresolved D. The germline V gene encodes CDR1 SGHAT and CDR2 FQNNGV. The V gene lost 6 bases and the J gene lost 1 base, with 9 bases spanning the gap. The CDR3 runs 13 residues. Written as DNA, the CDR3 is TGTGCCAGCAGACCGAGGACGAACACTGAAGCTTTCTTT. Translation gives CASRPRTNTEAFF.

This clone was found once. V is TRBV14 and J is TRBJ1-3; D gene ambiguous. CDR3 size: 14 residues. Germline-derived CDR1 and CDR2 are SGHDN and FVKESK. The germline V and J ends were trimmed by 4 bases and 0 bases, with 7 bases remaining between them. The CDR3, as DNA: TGTGCCAGCAGCCTTCGAAACTCTGGAAACACCATATATTTT. It yields the protein CASSLRNSGNTIYF.

The chain is built from TRBV6-6 and TRBJ1-4, with D hard to call. Trimming left V 5 bases short and J 10 bases short, with 14 bases between. The CDR3 is 13 residues long. The germline CDR1 and CDR2 sequences are MNHNY and SVGAGI (reference sequence). For the CDR3, the DNA is TGTGCCAGCAGTAGCGACACGCGGGGAAAACTGTTTTTT. Translated: CASSSDTRGKLFF.

The chain uses TRBV2 and TRBJ2-1; 7 bases fit TRBD1. The V gene's germline CDR1 is SNHLY and CDR2 FYNNEI. Trimming took 8 bases from V and 0 from J; bases not matched to a gene: 7. CDR3 length: 15 residues. CDR3 sequence (DNA): TGTGCCAGCCGACCGGGACAGTACTCCTACAATGAGCAGTTCTTC. This translates into CASRPGQYSYNEQFF.

The rearrangement uses TRBV6-5 and TRBJ1-1; tentatively, D is TRBD1 (5 bases). CDR3 length: 15 amino acids. From germline, CDR1 is MNHEY and CDR2 SVGAGI. V lost 3 bases and J 10 bases, leaving 21 bases between the germline ends. DNA for the CDR3: TGTGCCAGCAGTTATACCCTGGGAGGGGCCGGGGGAGCTTTCTTT. Protein: CASSYTLGGAGGAFF.

This clone appeared a few times. The V call is TRBV4-1, the J call TRBJ1-6, with D possibly being TRBD1 (5 bases). Trimming shortened V by 1 base and J by 7 bases, and 14 bases separated the two germline ends. The CDR3 spans 16 residues. Germline assignment: CDR1 MGHRA and CDR2 YSYEKL. Written as DNA, the CDR3 is TGCGCCAGCAGCCAAGCTCAGGGTTCGAGGAATTCACCCCTCCACTTT. Translated: CASSQAQGSRNSPLHF.

This chain uses TRBV6-1 with TRBJ2-5, with 7 bases identical to TRBD1. The germline gives CDR1 MNHNS, CDR2 SASEGT. J was trimmed by 1 base and V by 2 bases; bases with no gene match: 4. This CDR3 spans 15 amino acids. The CDR3 protein is CASSELGTAQETQYF. Written as DNA, the CDR3 is TGTGCCAGCAGTGAACTGGGGACAGCCCAAGAGACCCAGTACTTC.

The chain carries TRBV11-2 and TRBJ2-7; D tentatively reads TRBD1 or TRBD2 (5 bases each). CDR3 length: 13 amino acids. The germline CDR1 and CDR2 sequences are SGHAT and FQNNGV. Trimming pared 5 bases from V and 12 bases from J, leaving 20 bases between. CDR3 amino acids: CASSDLRTGRPYV. The CDR3 DNA reads as TGTGCCAGCAGCGACCTTAGGACGGGGCGACCGTACGTC.

The gene calls are TRBV12-5 and TRBJ1-3; D is undetermined. V lost 6 bases and J lost 1, with 10 bases in between. Germline V lookup: CDR1 LGHNT, CDR2 FRNRAP. The CDR3 covers 14 residues. The CDR3: CASGPSASGNTIYF. The DNA for the CDR3 is TGTGCTAGTGGCCCCTCCGCATCTGGAAACACCATATATTTT.

This chain connects TRBV19 to TRBJ2-5; TRBD1 aligns across 7 bases. CDR3 length: 15 residues. Germline CDR1 is LNHDA and CDR2 is SQIVND (reference sequence). V dropped 3 bases and J dropped 0; count of bases not matched to a gene: 4. The CDR3: CASSIEDRYQETQYF. DNA for the CDR3: TGTGCCAGTAGTATTGAGGACAGGTACCAAGAGACCCAGTACTTC.

This clone was counted once. The chain has TRBV9 and TRBJ2-7; tentative D call: TRBD1 (5 bases). CDR1 and CDR2 (germline): SGDLS, YYNGEE. There are 13 residues in the CDR3. Deletions cut 3 bases from V and 6 bases from J, with 13 bases between. The CDR3 DNA reads as TGTGCCAGCAGCGGGGGCCGTATCCGCGAGCAGTACGTC. It translates to CASSGGRIREQYV.

The chain links TRBV27 to TRBJ1-1; 7 bases are a match to TRBD1. CDR1 and CDR2 (germline): MNHEY, SMNVEV (reference sequence). This CDR3 region has 15 residues. After removal of 3 bases from V and 1 base from J, the junction contained 5 bases not matched to a gene. Here the CDR3 reads CASSLERGQNTEAFF. CDR3 nucleotides: TGTGCCAGCAGTTTGGAGAGGGGGCAGAACACTGAAGCTTTCTTT.